This T cell receptor beta chain was sequenced during a study of CD8+CD57+ T cells in acquired aplastic anemia. Overall study results and limits: About 27 shared CD8+ CDR3s appeared highly expressed within patients' immunodominant clones.

V dropped 5 bases and J dropped 0; count of bases not matched to a gene: 13. CDR1 is LNHDA, CDR2 SQIVND, per germline (reference sequence). The CDR3 contains 18 residues. Profiling that covered TCR beta VDJ and CDR3 relied on genomic DNA as its template. TCRdb analysed the reads with MiXCR anew, one entry per CDR3 protein. The sample records roughly 170,000 distinct CDR3 sequences, around 60% being singletons. Comments on this clonotype: Its specificity is unknown.

This TCR derives from a human donor in good health. This chain joins TRBV19 and TRBJ2-3; 8 bases are shared with TRBD1. Sample: sorted CD4+, CD8+, or CD8+CD57+ T cells (not recorded which) from PBMCs. CDR3 nucleotide sequence: TGTGCCAGTAGTGCCGACAGGGGCGTCTTAAGGAGCACAGATACGCAGTATTTT. Protein: CASSADRGVLRSTDTQYF.